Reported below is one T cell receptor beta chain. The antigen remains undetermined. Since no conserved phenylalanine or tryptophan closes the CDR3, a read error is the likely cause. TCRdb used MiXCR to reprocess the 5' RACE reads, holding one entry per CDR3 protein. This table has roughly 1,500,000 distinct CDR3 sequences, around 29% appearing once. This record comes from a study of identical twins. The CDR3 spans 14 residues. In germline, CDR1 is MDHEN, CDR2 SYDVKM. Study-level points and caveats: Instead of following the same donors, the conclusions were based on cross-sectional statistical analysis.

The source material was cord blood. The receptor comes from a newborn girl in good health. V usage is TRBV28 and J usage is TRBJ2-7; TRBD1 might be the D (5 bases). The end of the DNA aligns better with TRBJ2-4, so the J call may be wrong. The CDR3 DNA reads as TGTGCCAGTCGTAGGGGCAGGGACAAAAACATTCAGTACCTC. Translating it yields CASRRGRDKNIQYL.